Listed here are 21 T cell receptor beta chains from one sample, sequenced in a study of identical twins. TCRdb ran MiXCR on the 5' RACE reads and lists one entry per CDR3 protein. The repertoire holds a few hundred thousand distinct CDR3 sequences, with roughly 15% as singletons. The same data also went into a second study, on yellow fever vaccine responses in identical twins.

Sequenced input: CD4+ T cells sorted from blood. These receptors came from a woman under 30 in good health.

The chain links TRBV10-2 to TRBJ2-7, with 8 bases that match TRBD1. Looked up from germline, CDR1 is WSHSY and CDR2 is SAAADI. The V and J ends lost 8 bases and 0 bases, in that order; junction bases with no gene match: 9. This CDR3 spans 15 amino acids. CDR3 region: CASGVPGTGSYEQYV. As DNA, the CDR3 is TGCGCCAGCGGAGTCCCCGGGACAGGCTCCTACGAGCAGTACGTC.

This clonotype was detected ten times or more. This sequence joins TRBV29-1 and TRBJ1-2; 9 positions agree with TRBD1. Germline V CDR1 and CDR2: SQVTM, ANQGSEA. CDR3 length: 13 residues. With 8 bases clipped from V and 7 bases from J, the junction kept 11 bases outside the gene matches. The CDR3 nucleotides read TGCAGCCCGTCCCCACAGGGGGCGGGTGGCTACACCTTC. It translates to CSPSPQGAGGYTF.

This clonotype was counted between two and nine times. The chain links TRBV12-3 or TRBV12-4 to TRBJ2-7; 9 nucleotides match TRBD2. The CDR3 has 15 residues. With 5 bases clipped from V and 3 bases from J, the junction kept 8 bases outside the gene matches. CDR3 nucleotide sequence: TGTGCCAGCAGTCGGTTTGTAGCGGGAGTCTACGAGCAGTACTTC. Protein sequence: CASSRFVAGVYEQYF.

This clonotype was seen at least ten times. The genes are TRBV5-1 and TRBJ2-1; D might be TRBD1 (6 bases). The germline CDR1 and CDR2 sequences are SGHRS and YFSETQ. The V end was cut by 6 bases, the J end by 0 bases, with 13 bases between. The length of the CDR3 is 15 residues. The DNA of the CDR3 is TGCGCCAGCATGGTAGGGGGAATCTCCTACAATGAGCAGTTCTTC. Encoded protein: CASMVGGISYNEQFF.

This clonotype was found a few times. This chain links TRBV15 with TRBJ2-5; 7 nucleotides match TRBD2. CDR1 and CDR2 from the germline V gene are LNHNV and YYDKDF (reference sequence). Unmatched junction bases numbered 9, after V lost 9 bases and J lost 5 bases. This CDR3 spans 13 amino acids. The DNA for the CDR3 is TGTGCCACACAAATAGCGGGTTTGGAGACCCAGTACTTC. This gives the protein CATQIAGLETQYF.

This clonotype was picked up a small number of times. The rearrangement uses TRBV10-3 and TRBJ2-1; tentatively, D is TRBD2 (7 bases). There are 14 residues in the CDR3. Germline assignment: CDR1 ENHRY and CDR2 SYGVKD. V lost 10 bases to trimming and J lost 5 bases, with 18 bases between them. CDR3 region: CATRGRGPDNEQFF. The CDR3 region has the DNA TGTGCCACTCGGGGGCGGGGGCCCGACAATGAGCAGTTCTTC.

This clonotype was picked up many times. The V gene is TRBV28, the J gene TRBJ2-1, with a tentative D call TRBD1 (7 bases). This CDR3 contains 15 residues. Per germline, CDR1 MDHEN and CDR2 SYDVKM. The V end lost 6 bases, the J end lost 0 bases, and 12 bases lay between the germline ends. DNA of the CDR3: TGTGCCAGCAGCTCAGGGGGGCCCTCCTACAATGAGCAGTTCTTC. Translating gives CASSSGGPSYNEQFF.

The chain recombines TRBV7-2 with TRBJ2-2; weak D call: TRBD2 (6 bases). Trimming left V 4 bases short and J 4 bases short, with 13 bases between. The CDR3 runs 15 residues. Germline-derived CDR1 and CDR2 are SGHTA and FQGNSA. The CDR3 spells CASSYGTPRTGELFF. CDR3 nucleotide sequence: TGTGCCAGCAGCTACGGGACTCCCCGCACCGGGGAGCTGTTTTTT.

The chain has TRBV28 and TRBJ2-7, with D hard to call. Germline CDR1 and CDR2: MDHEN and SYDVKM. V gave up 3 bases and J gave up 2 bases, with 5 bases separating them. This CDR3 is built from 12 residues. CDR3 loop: CASSLRAYEQYF. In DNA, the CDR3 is TGTGCCAGCAGTTTGAGAGCCTACGAGCAGTACTTC. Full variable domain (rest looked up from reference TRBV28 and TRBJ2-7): DVKVTQSSRYLVKRTGEKVFLECVQDMDHENMFWYRQDPGLGLRLIYFSYDVKMKEKGDIPEGYSVSREKKERFSLILESASTNQTSMYLCASSLRAYEQYFGPGTRLTVT.

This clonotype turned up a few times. The CDR3 bases are TGCGCCAGCAGCCTAGAGGGGACGGCGAACACCGGGGAGCTGTTTTTT. As protein: CASSLEGTANTGELFF. This sequence joins TRBV5-1 and TRBJ2-2; either TRBD1 or TRBD2 may fit D (5 bases each). The CDR3 consists of 16 residues. The V end was cut by 4 bases, the J end by 0 bases, with 13 bases between. CDR1 is SGHRS, CDR2 YFSETQ, per germline.

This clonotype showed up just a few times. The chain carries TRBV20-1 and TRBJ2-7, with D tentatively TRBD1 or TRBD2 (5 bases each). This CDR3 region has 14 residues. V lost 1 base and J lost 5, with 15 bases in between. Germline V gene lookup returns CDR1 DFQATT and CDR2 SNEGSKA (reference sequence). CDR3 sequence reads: CSARARGVRDEQYF. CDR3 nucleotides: TGCAGTGCTAGAGCCCGAGGGGTACGGGACGAGCAGTACTTC.

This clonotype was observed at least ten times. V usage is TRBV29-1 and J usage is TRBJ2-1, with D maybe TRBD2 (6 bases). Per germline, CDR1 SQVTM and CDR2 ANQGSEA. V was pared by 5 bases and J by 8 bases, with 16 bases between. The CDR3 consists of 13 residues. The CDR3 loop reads CSVTRGSLDEQFF. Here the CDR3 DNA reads TGCAGCGTTACGCGGGGTAGTCTGGATGAGCAGTTCTTC.

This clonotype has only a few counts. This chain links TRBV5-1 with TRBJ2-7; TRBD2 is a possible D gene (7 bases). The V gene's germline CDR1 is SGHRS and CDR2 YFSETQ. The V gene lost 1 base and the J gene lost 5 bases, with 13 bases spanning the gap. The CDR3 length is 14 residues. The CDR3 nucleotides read TGCGCCAGCAGCTTGAAGCCGGGGGGCCACGAGCAGTACTTC. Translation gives CASSLKPGGHEQYF.

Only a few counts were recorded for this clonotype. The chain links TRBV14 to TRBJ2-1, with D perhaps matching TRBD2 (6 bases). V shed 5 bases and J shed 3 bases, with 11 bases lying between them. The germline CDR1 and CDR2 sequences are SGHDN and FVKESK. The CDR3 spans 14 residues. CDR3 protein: CASSGGVYYNEQFF. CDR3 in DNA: TGTGCCAGCAGCGGCGGGGTGTACTACAATGAGCAGTTCTTC.

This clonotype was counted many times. The chain's CDR3 is CASSWGGNEKLFF. The CDR3 nucleotides are TGTGCCAGCAGCTGGGGGGGAAATGAAAAACTGTTTTTT. This sequence joins TRBV12-3 or TRBV12-4 and TRBJ1-4; TRBD1 might be the D (5 bases). V was trimmed by 6 bases and J by 5 bases, leaving 10 bases between them. There are 13 residues in the CDR3.

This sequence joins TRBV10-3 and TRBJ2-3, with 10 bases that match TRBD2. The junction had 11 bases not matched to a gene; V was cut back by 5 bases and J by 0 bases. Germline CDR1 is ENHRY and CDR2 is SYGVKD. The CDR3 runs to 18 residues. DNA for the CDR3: TGTGCCATCAGTCTGGGGATAGCGGGGGGCCAGAGCACAGATACGCAGTATTTT. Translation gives CAISLGIAGGQSTDTQYF.

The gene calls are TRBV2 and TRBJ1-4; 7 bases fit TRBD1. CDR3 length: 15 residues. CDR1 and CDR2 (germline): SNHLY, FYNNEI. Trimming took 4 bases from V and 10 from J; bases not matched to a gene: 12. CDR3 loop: CASSGPGQPKRKLFF. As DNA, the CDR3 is TGTGCCAGCAGTGGACCGGGACAGCCGAAACGAAAACTGTTTTTT.

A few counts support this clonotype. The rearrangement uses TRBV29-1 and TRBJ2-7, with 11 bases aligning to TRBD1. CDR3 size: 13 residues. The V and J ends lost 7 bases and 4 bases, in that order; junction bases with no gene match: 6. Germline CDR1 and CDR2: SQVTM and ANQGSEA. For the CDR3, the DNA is TGCAGCGCCACGGGACAGGGGGTGTACGAGCAGTACTTC. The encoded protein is CSATGQGVYEQYF.

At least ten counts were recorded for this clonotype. The CDR3 loop is CASSLDAHYGYTF. The CDR3 DNA reads as TGCGCCAGCAGCTTGGATGCGCACTATGGCTACACCTTC. V gene TRBV5-1 combines with J gene TRBJ1-2; D not certain. The V gene's germline CDR1 is SGHRS and CDR2 YFSETQ. The CDR3 totals 13 residues. Deletions cut 0 bases from V and 3 bases from J, with 6 bases between.

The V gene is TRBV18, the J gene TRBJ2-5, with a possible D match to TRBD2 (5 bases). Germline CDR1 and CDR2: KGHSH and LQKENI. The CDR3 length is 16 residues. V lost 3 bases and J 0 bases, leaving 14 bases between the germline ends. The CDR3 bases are TGTGCCAGCTCACCTCGACGAATCGGGGACCAAGAGACCCAGTACTTC. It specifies CASSPRRIGDQETQYF.

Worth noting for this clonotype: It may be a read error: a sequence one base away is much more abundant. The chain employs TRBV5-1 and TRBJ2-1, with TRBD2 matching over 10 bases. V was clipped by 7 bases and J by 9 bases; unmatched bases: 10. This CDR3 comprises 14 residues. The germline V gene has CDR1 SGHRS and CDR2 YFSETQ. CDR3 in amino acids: CASSQAGGSSEQFF. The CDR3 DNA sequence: TGCGCCAGCTCGCAAGCGGGAGGGTCCAGTGAGCAGTTCTTC.